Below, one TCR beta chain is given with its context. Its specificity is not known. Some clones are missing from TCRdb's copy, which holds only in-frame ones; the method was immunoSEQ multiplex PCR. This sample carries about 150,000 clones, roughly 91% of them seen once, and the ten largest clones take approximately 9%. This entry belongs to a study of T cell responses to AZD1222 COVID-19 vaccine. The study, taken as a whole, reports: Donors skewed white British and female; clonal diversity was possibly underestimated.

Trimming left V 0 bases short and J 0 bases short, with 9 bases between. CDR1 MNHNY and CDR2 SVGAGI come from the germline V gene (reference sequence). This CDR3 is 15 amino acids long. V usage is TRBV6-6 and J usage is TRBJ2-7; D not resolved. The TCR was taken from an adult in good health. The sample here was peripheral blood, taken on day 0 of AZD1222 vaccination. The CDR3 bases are TGTGCCAGCAGTTACTCTGGGTCCAGCTCCTACGAGCAGTACTTC. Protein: CASSYSGSSSYEQYF.